The 24 T cell receptor beta chains given below trace back to one sample, sequenced in a study of blood T cell repertoires in COVID-19 (dated by TCRdb to the early 2020s). The method was the immunoSEQ multiplex PCR assay. The source is immuneACCESS, and TCRdb retained only in-frame sequences with V and J called. Part of the clones is not carried over; for the studies checked, unresolved V genes explain less than half of this, and the remainder is unexplained. The sample data list fewer than 200,000 clones, and about 87% of these were observed just once. The ten largest clones add up to 9.5% to 15% of the sample. The sample was peripheral blood. The receptors shown here come from a woman aged 70-85 years with COVID-19, enrolled during active disease.

The chain employs TRBV14 and TRBJ1-1; D not resolved. The CDR3 consists of 12 residues. The germline gives CDR1 SGHDN, CDR2 FVKESK. Between the trimmed V and J ends, which lost 3 bases and 11 bases, there was a span of 13 bases. The CDR3 bases are TGTGCCAGCAGCCAGAGCTCACGGGTTGCTTTCTTT. It translates to CASSQSSRVAFF.

The chain links TRBV10-3 to TRBJ1-2; perhaps TRBD1 as D (6 bases). The CDR3 is 12 residues long. V shed 8 bases and J shed 2 bases, with 9 bases lying between them. Germline CDR1 ENHRY, CDR2 SYGVKD. The DNA for the CDR3 is TGTGCCATCCAGACAGGAAACTATGGCTACACCTTC. This codes for CAIQTGNYGYTF.

The rearrangement uses TRBV2 and TRBJ2-3, with 9 bases lining up with TRBD2. The CDR3 loop spans 15 amino acids. CDR1 SNHLY and CDR2 FYNNEI come from the germline V gene. V shed 8 bases and J 3 bases; nucleotides not matched to a gene: 9. This CDR3 is CASARTSATTDTQYF. The CDR3, as DNA: TGTGCCAGCGCTCGGACTAGCGCGACTACAGATACGCAGTATTTT.

The V call is TRBV6-2 or TRBV6-3, the J call TRBJ2-5; D perhaps matches TRBD1 (6 bases). Germline loops: CDR1 MNHEY, CDR2 SVGEGT. The CDR3 has 15 residues. V was cut by 2 bases and J by 5 bases, with 15 bases left in between. This CDR3 is CASSYRGSRGETQYF. As DNA, the CDR3 is TGTGCCAGCAGTTACAGGGGGTCTCGAGGGGAGACCCAGTACTTC.

The rearrangement joins TRBV28 to TRBJ1-1; D unclear. Germline V CDR1 and CDR2: MDHEN, SYDVKM. The CDR3 extends over 13 amino acids. Trimming pared 2 bases from V and 1 base from J, leaving 5 bases between. As DNA, the CDR3 is TGTGCCAGCAGTTTAACTCGGAACACTGAAGCTTTCTTT. This encodes CASSLTRNTEAFF.

This chain uses TRBV3-1 (or the pseudogene TRBV3-2) with TRBJ1-2; a possible D gene is TRBD1 (6 bases). V lost 1 base, J lost 5 bases, and 11 bases lay in between. Looked up from germline, CDR1 is LGHDT and CDR2 is YNNKEL (reference sequence). This CDR3 has 14 amino acids. CDR3 DNA sequence: TGTGCCAGCAGCCAAGTAGGCACAGGGTATGGCTACACCTTC. Its translation: CASSQVGTGYGYTF.

This sequence joins TRBV6-5 and TRBJ2-7; D call uncertain. The V end was cut by 6 bases, the J end by 1 base, with 16 bases between. This CDR3 comprises 15 residues. CDR1 is MNHEY and CDR2 is SVGAGI in the germline V gene. In DNA, the CDR3 is TGTGCCAGCAGAAAAGACCCGCTCGGGTCCTACGAGCAGTACTTC. Translation: CASRKDPLGSYEQYF.

This chain links TRBV5-4 with TRBJ1-1, with TRBD1 identical over 8 bases. J lost 5 bases, V lost 3 bases, and 6 bases had no gene match. CDR3 length: 14 residues. Germline CDR1 reads SGHNT; CDR2 reads YYREEE (reference sequence). In DNA form, the CDR3 reads TGTGCCAGCAGCTCAGGGGGCCCACGGACTGAAGCTTTCTTT. Protein product: CASSSGGPRTEAFF.

The V and J genes are TRBV6-4 and TRBJ2-7, with 14 nucleotides matching TRBD2. V was clipped by 6 bases and J by 3 bases; unmatched bases: 10. Germline V gene sequence: CDR1 MRHNA, CDR2 SNTAGT. This CDR3 comprises 17 residues. The CDR3 DNA follows: TGTGCCAGCAGGACGGGGACTAGCGGGAGATGGTACTACGAGCAGTACTTC. This encodes CASRTGTSGRWYYEQYF.

The chain links TRBV10-3 to TRBJ2-7; possible D gene TRBD1, 7 bases. From germline, CDR1 is ENHRY and CDR2 SYGVKD. This CDR3 comprises 13 residues. V was cut by 9 bases and J by 1 base, with 13 bases left in between. The DNA of the CDR3 is TGTGCCATTAGACAGGGACTGTCCTACGAGCAGTACTTC. Translated: CAIRQGLSYEQYF.

The count of this clone is one. The J gene is TRBJ2-3, the V gene TRBV29-1, with 9 bases lining up with TRBD2. Germline V gives CDR1 SQVTM, CDR2 ANQGSEA. This CDR3 has 14 residues. The ends lost 4 bases at V and 5 bases at J; junction bases unmatched: 7. Written as DNA, the CDR3 is TGCAGCGTTGCGGCGGGAGGGCCTGAAGATACGCAGTATTTT. It specifies CSVAAGGPEDTQYF.

This sequence joins TRBV28 and TRBJ1-6, with a weak D call TRBD1 (5 bases). Germline lookup yields CDR1 MDHEN and CDR2 SYDVKM. CDR3 size: 15 residues. V was cut by 4 bases and J by 5 bases, with 12 bases left in between. As DNA, the CDR3 is TGTGCCAGCAGTTCCCGGGGGGGGGATAATTCACCCCTCCACTTT. Translating gives CASSSRGGDNSPLHF.

The rearrangement joins TRBV5-1 to TRBJ2-5, with 7 bases aligning to TRBD2. V shed 4 bases and J 3 bases; nucleotides not matched to a gene: 9. The CDR3 is 15 residues long. CDR1 and CDR2 from the germline V gene are SGHRS and YFSETQ. The CDR3 DNA follows: TGCGCCAGCAGCCCAGGGTGGGGGGGAGAAGAGACCCAGTACTTC. Encoded protein: CASSPGWGGEETQYF.

This clone was seen a single time. The chain links TRBV6-2 or TRBV6-3 to TRBJ1-3; TRBD1 might be the D (5 bases). CDR3 length equals 15 residues. Germline V gives CDR1 MNHEY, CDR2 SVGEGT. V gave up 2 bases and J gave up 2 bases, with 10 bases separating them. The CDR3 region is CASSYRGGTGNTIYF. The CDR3 DNA reads as TGTGCCAGCAGTTACCGCGGGGGAACTGGAAACACCATATATTTT.

The genes are TRBV5-1 and TRBJ2-7, with a weak D call TRBD2 (5 bases). Germline values: CDR1 SGHRS, CDR2 YFSETQ. The CDR3 covers 13 residues. V lost 4 bases, J lost 4 bases, and 12 bases lay in between. This CDR3 reads CASSHPEGYEQYF. In DNA form, the CDR3 reads TGCGCCAGCAGCCATCCCGAGGGATACGAGCAGTACTTC.

This chain uses TRBV3-1 (or the pseudogene TRBV3-2) with TRBJ2-7; the D is unclear. Germline V gives CDR1 LGHDT, CDR2 YNNKEL (reference sequence). The CDR3 runs 11 residues. The V gene lost 3 bases and the J gene lost 7 bases, with 7 bases spanning the gap. Here the CDR3 reads CASSQNGEQYF. The CDR3 bases are TGTGCCAGCAGCCAGAACGGGGAGCAGTACTTC.

This chain links TRBV11-3 with TRBJ1-2; D possibly corresponds to TRBD1 (5 bases). V dropped 5 bases and J dropped 1 base, with 14 bases sitting between them. CDR3 length: 15 residues. In germline, CDR1 is SGHNT, CDR2 YENEEA. CDR3 nucleotide sequence: TGTGCCAGCAGCCTAGGGGCCGAGCTTAACTATGGCTACACCTTC. Its translation: CASSLGAELNYGYTF.

The chain employs TRBV27 and TRBJ1-5; D is ambiguous. The CDR3 runs to 15 residues. Looked up from germline, CDR1 is MNHEY and CDR2 is SMNVEV (reference sequence). V was shortened by 6 bases and J by 2 bases, with 14 bases between the two germline ends. This CDR3 reads CASSPMGVGNQPQHF. The CDR3, as DNA: TGTGCCAGCAGCCCCATGGGAGTAGGCAATCAGCCCCAGCATTTT.

The J gene is TRBJ1-5, the V gene TRBV6-5; maybe TRBD1 (5 bases). Germline CDR1 reads MNHEY; CDR2 reads SVGAGI. The CDR3 contains 13 residues. V lost 6 bases and J 3 bases, leaving 9 bases between the germline ends. CDR3 protein: CASRRTNNQPQHF. CDR3 DNA sequence: TGTGCCAGCAGACGGACAAACAATCAGCCCCAGCATTTT.

The rearrangement links TRBV28 to TRBJ2-1, with D possibly being TRBD1 (5 bases). The V gene's germline CDR1 is MDHEN and CDR2 SYDVKM. V was pared by 6 bases and J by 3 bases, with 18 bases between. This CDR3 is 16 amino acids long. CDR3 bases: TGTGCCAGCAGCCCAAGGGGCCCACTTATCTACAATGAGCAGTTCTTC. Its translation is CASSPRGPLIYNEQFF.

The chain uses TRBV7-2 and TRBJ1-1, with D possibly being TRBD1 (5 bases). There are 16 residues in the CDR3. Trimming removed 0 bases from V and 3 bases from J, with 14 bases in between. Germline assignment: CDR1 SGHTA and CDR2 FQGNSA. The CDR3 DNA is TGTGCCAGCAGCTTAGCGCGGGGGGTGGGGTACACTGAAGCTTTCTTT. It translates to CASSLARGVGYTEAFF.

This chain joins TRBV6-4 and TRBJ2-1; 10 nucleotides match TRBD2. The CDR3 sequence is 16 residues long. The J segment lost 7 bases and the V segment lost 0 bases, leaving 6 bases of the junction unmatched. Germline V gene data show CDR1 as MRHNA and CDR2 as SNTAGT. CDR3 DNA sequence: TGTGCCAGCAGTGACTCAAGCGGGAGGGTGAGAAATGAGCAGTTCTTC. It encodes CASSDSSGRVRNEQFF.

The chain couples TRBV30 to TRBJ1-2; no definite D call. Germline V gene lookup returns CDR1 GTSNPN and CDR2 SVGIG (reference sequence). V was cut by 1 base and J by 3 bases, with 6 bases left in between. The CDR3 has 12 amino acids. CDR3 loop: CAWSAGDYGYTF. The DNA of the CDR3 is TGTGCCTGGAGTGCCGGGGACTATGGCTACACCTTC.

The chain links TRBV19 to TRBJ1-2, with 7 bases matching TRBD1. Germline loops: CDR1 LNHDA, CDR2 SQIVND (reference sequence). There are 13 residues in the CDR3. Trimming at V came to 3 bases and at J to 8 bases, leaving 6 bases not matched to a gene. This chain's CDR3 is CASSISEGGGYTF. The CDR3 region has the DNA TGTGCCAGTAGTATCAGTGAAGGGGGCGGCTACACCTTC.